This TCR beta chain was sequenced in a study of blood T cell repertoires in COVID-19. TCRdb keeps only in-frame clones here, not all; method: immunoSEQ multiplex PCR. The table records 95,000 to 120,000 clones, about 85% of them present only once. This CDR3 has 11 amino acids. Trimming removed 4 bases at V and 14 bases at J, with 13 bases between. Germline V lookup: CDR1 SGHTS, CDR2 YDEGEE. Sequencing was carried out using peripheral blood. The origin of this receptor is a woman aged 60-75 years with COVID-19, enrolled during active disease. The chain has TRBV5-8 and TRBJ2-1, with D possibly matching TRBD2 (6 bases). The CDR3 nucleotides read TGTGCCAGCAGCCTGACTAGAGGGGAGTTCTTC. Translating gives CASSLTRGEFF.